Listed below are T cell receptor beta chains from one sample, sequenced in a study of CD8 T cells in Susac syndrome. TCRdb re-called the immunoSEQ multiplex PCR reads with MiXCR, one entry per CDR3 protein. Among over 350,000 distinct CDR3 sequences listed, 75% to 90% were seen once. Sequencing was done on a sample of CD8+ T cells from PBMCs. All receptors derive from a human donor with multiple sclerosis. CDR3s include the opening cysteine and the closing phenylalanine or tryptophan. Fields, in order: clone size, V gene, CDR3 protein. Clone size is not always given. Where it is, it says once, few, many or a class for expanded clones.

clone_size: .
v_call: TRBV12-3/TRBV12-4
cdr3_aa: CASSPRDEETQYF

clone_size: once
v_call: TRBV20-1
cdr3_aa: CSARDSASGLAFF

clone_size: few
v_call: TRBV6-1
cdr3_aa: CASSEDNSGANVLTF

clone_size: .
v_call: TRBV27
cdr3_aa: CASSLLGTGSPDTQYF

clone_size: .
v_call: TRBV7-6
cdr3_aa: CASSLGSPGQGYAGELFF

clone_size: few
v_call: TRBV7-8
cdr3_aa: CASSPGRTNTEAFF

clone_size: .
v_call: TRBV4-1
cdr3_aa: CASSQPGQGLSEQYF

clone_size: .
v_call: TRBV19
cdr3_aa: CASSMGFNTDTQYF

clone_size: .
v_call: TRBV27
cdr3_aa: CASSPYSTYNEQFF

clone_size: once
v_call: TRBV30
cdr3_aa: CAWSPGLAGGGKTQYF

clone_size: .
v_call: TRBV7-9
cdr3_aa: CASSLEGEEGGYTF

clone_size: .
v_call: TRBV7-9
cdr3_aa: CASRGLTGDNEKLFF

clone_size: .
v_call: TRBV6-1
cdr3_aa: CASSEAVSITLSNQPQHF

clone_size: .
v_call: TRBV4-1
cdr3_aa: CASSQEGLAGGREFF

clone_size: .
v_call: TRBV12-3/TRBV12-4
cdr3_aa: CASTTFEEETQYF

clone_size: .
v_call: TRBV6-5
cdr3_aa: CATRRGGEQYF

clone_size: .
v_call: TRBV2
cdr3_aa: CASSDGPATQETQYF

clone_size: .
v_call: TRBV4-2
cdr3_aa: CASSHLIGTSGSLKYF

clone_size: .
v_call: TRBV27
cdr3_aa: CASSLYSGRHNEQFF

clone_size: once
v_call: TRBV4-1
cdr3_aa: CASSQPTGRHEQFF

clone_size: few
v_call: TRBV20-1
cdr3_aa: CSARGGSSYEQYF

clone_size: .
v_call: TRBV29-1
cdr3_aa: CSVGRGGNEQFF

clone_size: .
v_call: TRBV28
cdr3_aa: CASSLNEAFF

clone_size: .
v_call: TRBV7-9
cdr3_aa: CASSLGTGTPNTQYF

clone_size: .
v_call: TRBV19
cdr3_aa: CASSPGKAYEQYF

clone_size: once
v_call: TRBV4-1
cdr3_aa: CASTQNLGLVTNEQFF

clone_size: .
v_call: TRBV10-3
cdr3_aa: CAISESGSTSYNEQFF

clone_size: few
v_call: TRBV12-3/TRBV12-4
cdr3_aa: CASSSTDNEQFF

clone_size: .
v_call: TRBV11-2
cdr3_aa: CASSLQGLNQPQHF

clone_size: .
v_call: TRBV5-6
cdr3_aa: CASSSPSETEGEQYF

clone_size: .
v_call: TRBV20-1
cdr3_aa: CSAHSLGGRASQPRHF

clone_size: .
v_call: TRBV2
cdr3_aa: CASFSGRTYNEQFF

clone_size: .
v_call: TRBV27
cdr3_aa: CASSLSLIAGNEQFF

clone_size: .
v_call: TRBV10-3
cdr3_aa: CAISVTGQGWAGELFF

clone_size: once
v_call: TRBV27
cdr3_aa: CASSLSSGVSNEQYF

clone_size: few
v_call: TRBV6-1
cdr3_aa: CASSEFENEQFF

clone_size: .
v_call: TRBV27
cdr3_aa: CASSLQGAITEAFF

clone_size: .
v_call: TRBV25-1
cdr3_aa: CASSEYFSAGISEAFF

clone_size: .
v_call: TRBV2
cdr3_aa: CASSEEAGSSYEQYF

clone_size: .
v_call: TRBV12-3/TRBV12-4
cdr3_aa: CASSHDGKLFF

clone_size: .
v_call: TRBV12-3/TRBV12-4
cdr3_aa: CASSFGTADGYTF

clone_size: .
v_call: TRBV28
cdr3_aa: CASSLGPGDNEKLFF

clone_size: .
v_call: TRBV20-1
cdr3_aa: CSATVTEAEKLFF

clone_size: .
v_call: TRBV20-1
cdr3_aa: CSAFLPRERGDIQYF

clone_size: .
v_call: TRBV12-3/TRBV12-4
cdr3_aa: CASSQTGDNYGYTF

clone_size: .
v_call: TRBV2
cdr3_aa: CASSGLAGGGYTGELFF

clone_size: .
v_call: TRBV3-1
cdr3_aa: CASSLRTSSYQETQYF

clone_size: .
v_call: TRBV28
cdr3_aa: CASSLPPVLGGTQETQYF

clone_size: .
v_call: TRBV5-4
cdr3_aa: CASSLEGGRARGNTQYF

clone_size: .
v_call: TRBV20-1
cdr3_aa: CSSKPLELESYEQYF